The sequence of this T cell receptor beta chain was determined in a study of blood T cells in healthy people across ages. Using a J-beta primer mix together with a sample-barcoded 5' primer, a second PCR was run for about 6 to 12 cycles. A tag from a template-switch adaptor with 12 random nucleotides marked each cDNA molecule. Each CDR3 protein gets one entry after TCRdb re-called the 5' RACE reads with MiXCR. The table has roughly 1,500,000 distinct CDR3 sequences, approximately 40% seen once. Germline lookup yields CDR1 DFQATT and CDR2 SNEGSKA (reference sequence). The CDR3 sequence is 15 residues long. Trimming stripped 0 bases from V and 2 bases from J, with 12 bases between. Samples had at least 6.5 million PBMCs isolated from them.

The chain combines TRBV20-1 with TRBJ2-3, with D perhaps matching TRBD2 (5 bases). The sequenced sample was blood. This TCR derives from a woman aged 18 to 35 in good health. DNA for the CDR3: TGCAGTGCTAGAGATCCCCGGACTCCCACAGATACGCAGTATTTT. Amino acids: CSARDPRTPTDTQYF.